This TCR beta chain appears in the sequencing data of a study of T cells after yellow fever vaccination. Unmatched junction bases numbered 3, after V lost 4 bases and J lost 3 bases. CDR3 length: 14 amino acids. CDR1 and CDR2 (germline): SGHNT, YYREEE (reference sequence). TCRdb processed the 5' RACE reads anew with MiXCR; each CDR3 protein has one entry. The data contain 300,000 to 350,000 distinct CDR3 sequences, over 8.5% of them singletons. Source: CD4+ T cells sorted from PBMCs, taken 45 days after the yellow fever booster vaccination. This clonotype originated in a man between 18 and 29 years old who received the YFV17D yellow fever vaccine. The rearrangement uses TRBV5-4 and TRBJ2-3, with TRBD1 matching 9 bases. CDR3 bases: TGTGCCAGCAGCAAGGGACAGGGAACAGATACGCAGTATTTT. It translates to CASSKGQGTDTQYF.